This TCR beta chain was recovered during a study of cytomegalovirus exposure and HLA in healthy donors. Broader study findings: Accounts indicate the classifier identified cytomegalovirus status with strong specificity and sensitivity. The majority of TCR sequences were rare, yet some public TCRs appeared in many donors. A later analysis found first-cohort TCR clusters tended to co-occur in the 90 to 150 validation repertoires.

Comment on this clone: Its target is unknown.

The data were produced by immunoSEQ multiplex PCR, yet TCRdb's version contains in-frame clones alone and is incomplete. Of roughly 150,000 clones listed, roughly 96% were seen once; the top ten hold about 0.89%. Looked up from germline, CDR1 is SGHAT and CDR2 is FQNNGV. The CDR3 totals 14 residues. With V trimmed by 5 bases and J by 2 bases, 6 bases remained unmatched. The donors were part of the roughly 120-subject validation cohort, which stood apart from the roughly 730-subject first cohort. The sequence came from a woman in her late teens or twenties in good health and CMV-seronegative. What was sequenced was PBMCs. V gene TRBV11-2 combines with J gene TRBJ2-7, with TRBD1 matching 7 bases. The CDR3 DNA is TGTGCCAGCAGCAGGGGGCGTTCGGCCTACGAGCAGTACTTC. It translates to CASSRGRSAYEQYF.